This is a list of T cell receptor beta chains from one sample in a study of control samples from healthy donors and cancer patients. Data came from immunoSEQ multiplex PCR; TCRdb stores just in-frame clones and leaves some out. The table records about 63,000 clones, over 75% of them present only once. The sample was blood. All receptors derive from a man aged 35 to 55 in good health. CDR3s include the opening cysteine and the closing phenylalanine or tryptophan. The order of the fields is clone size, J gene, D gene, V gene, CDR3 DNA, CDR3 protein. D genes are given only for firm matches. Clone sizes are given selectively: once, few, many, or a class where the clone is expanded.

NA TRBJ1-5 NA TRBV27 TGTGCCAGCAGTTTAGGGGGATGGGATCAGCCCCAGCATTTT CASSLGGWDQPQHF
NA TRBJ2-3 NA TRBV28 TGTGCCACCCTAGTCACAGATACGCAGTATTTT CATLVTDTQYF
NA TRBJ2-1 TRBD1 TRBV7-3 TGTGCCAGCAGCTTAACGAGGGTCCAGGGGGTTGGGGATGAGCAGTTCTTC CASSLTRVQGVGDEQFF
NA TRBJ1-2 NA TRBV19 TGTGCCAGTAGTATGGGGGTCAGGGCCAGAGCGGCGACAGCCTTC CASSMGVRARAATAF
NA TRBJ1-3 NA TRBV7-9 TGTGCCAGCAGCTTAGTCGTCTCTGGAAACACCATATATTTT CASSLVVSGNTIYF
NA TRBJ1-2 NA TRBV6-6 TGTGCCAGCACCCGGGACAATCATGGCTACACCTTC CASTRDNHGYTF
NA TRBJ2-1 TRBD2 TRBV9 TGTGCCAGCAGCGTAGAGGCTAGCGGGAGTCGGAGCAATGAGCAGTTCTTC CASSVEASGSRSNEQFF
NA TRBJ2-6 TRBD1 TRBV28 TGTGCCAGCAGTTTAATAGGACAGGGATCGTCTGGGGCCAACGTCCTGACTTTC CASSLIGQGSSGANVLTF
NA TRBJ2-5 TRBD2 TRBV3-1/TRBV3-2 TGTGCCAGCAGCCAAGGGGGACTAGCGGTAGAGACCCAGTACTTC CASSQGGLAVETQYF
NA TRBJ2-7 NA TRBV6-2/TRBV6-3 TGTGCCAGCAGTCCGGGACAAACTTACGAGCAGTACTTC CASSPGQTYEQYF
NA TRBJ1-3 NA TRBV29-1 TGCAGCGTGGACGTGGGGAACACCATATATTTT CSVDVGNTIYF
NA TRBJ1-4 TRBD1 TRBV9 TGTGCCAGCAGCCCGTCCCTGGACAGGGGTTCTACTAATGAAAAACTGTTTTTT CASSPSLDRGSTNEKLFF
NA TRBJ1-6 NA TRBV4-1 TGCGCCAGCAAACAGGCAAGCTCCTATAATTCACCCCTCCACTTT CASKQASSYNSPLHF
NA TRBJ2-7 TRBD2 TRBV11-2 TGTGCCAGCAGCTTACAACTAGCGGGCTCAGCGACTGAGCAGTACTTC CASSLQLAGSATEQYF
NA TRBJ2-1 NA TRBV6-5 TGTGCCAGCAGAGCCGGGACTCGGGAGCAGTTCTTC CASRAGTREQFF
NA TRBJ2-1 TRBD2 TRBV30 TGTGCCTGGAAAGCGGGAGGCAATGAGCAGTTCTTC CAWKAGGNEQFF
NA TRBJ1-1 NA TRBV7-3 TGTGCCAGCAGCTTAACAGAGGGAAGTGAAGCTTTCTTT CASSLTEGSEAFF
once TRBJ1-5 NA TRBV7-9 TGTGCCAGCAGCCTTAGGACGGGGGGCGGCAATCAGCCCCAGCATTTT CASSLRTGGGNQPQHF
NA TRBJ2-3 NA TRBV5-4 TGTGCCAGCAGCTTGACAGCTAGCACAGATACGCAGTATTTT CASSLTASTDTQYF
NA TRBJ1-5 TRBD1 TRBV6-2/TRBV6-3 TGTGCCAGCAGTTTCACAGGGGGCGCGGGCAATCAGCCCCAGCATTTT CASSFTGGAGNQPQHF
NA TRBJ1-2 NA TRBV9 TGTGCCAGCAGCGTAGCGGACGGCAACTATGGCTACACCTTC CASSVADGNYGYTF
NA TRBJ1-6 TRBD1 TRBV19 TGTGCCAGCAGGGACAGGGGCGCGGATTCACCCCTCCACTTT CASRDRGADSPLHF
NA TRBJ2-3 NA TRBV15 TGTGCCACCAGCCCCCCGGGGCTGAGGGATACGCAGTATTTT CATSPPGLRDTQYF